A single sample gave rise to the 11 T cell receptor beta chains below, sequenced in a study of T cells in Graves' hyperthyroidism and ophthalmopathy. RNA transcripts yielded amplified TCR beta CDR3 regions. The TCR CDR3 first-round RT-PCR relied on the HTBI primer set. TCRdb reprocessed the multiplex PCR reads with MiXCR, giving one entry per CDR3 protein. The data hold some 770,000 distinct CDR3 sequences, with 16% observed a single time. The material sequenced was blood. These receptors originate from a man in his late teens or twenties with Graves' hyperthyroidism.

This clonotype came up a few times. The chain uses TRBV30 and TRBJ1-4; D is uncertain. Germline assignment: CDR1 GTSNPN and CDR2 SVGIG (reference sequence). V was clipped by 3 bases and J by 12 bases, with 20 bases between them. The CDR3 totals 14 residues. The CDR3 nucleotides read TGTGCCTGGAGCGAGGGCAGGTTACATCTACAACTGTTTTTT. As protein: CAWSEGRLHLQLFF.

Ten or more counts support this clonotype. This sequence joins TRBV7-3 and TRBJ2-3, with unresolved D. The CDR3 loop spans 15 amino acids. Germline-derived CDR1 and CDR2 are SGHTA and FQGTGA. Trimming cost V 5 bases and J 0 bases, with 12 bases left between them. The CDR3 region has the DNA TGTGCCAGCAGCCCTATGGGTTTAAGCACAGATACGCAGTATTTT. Its translation: CASSPMGLSTDTQYF.

To note about this clonotype: Possible read error: a much larger clone is one base away. The gene calls are TRBV11-1 and TRBJ2-7, with 10 bases lining up with TRBD2. CDR3 size: 14 residues. Looked up from germline, CDR1 is SGHAT and CDR2 is FQDESV (reference sequence). The CDR3 is CTSSTSGATIDQYF. The CDR3 DNA is TGTACCAGCAGCACTAGCGGGGCTACCATCGACCAGTACTTC.

This clonotype was counted many times. The chain is built from TRBV20-1 and TRBJ2-7; TRBD1 agrees at 7 bases. This CDR3 spans 14 amino acids. Trimming removed 6 bases from V and 2 bases from J; junction bases left unmatched: 10. Germline assignment: CDR1 DFQATT and CDR2 SNEGSKA (reference sequence). CDR3 nucleotide sequence: TGCAGTGCCATCAAAGCCAGGGGGACCTACGAGCAGTACTTC. Protein sequence: CSAIKARGTYEQYF.

This sequence joins TRBV4-1 and TRBJ2-7, with unresolved D. The CDR3 is made up of 17 amino acids. CDR1 and CDR2 (germline): MGHRA, YSYEKL. Deletions cut 0 bases from V and 0 bases from J, with 15 bases between. This CDR3 reads CASSQEKNWRVSYEQYF. CDR3 DNA sequence: TGCGCCAGCAGCCAAGAAAAGAATTGGAGAGTCTCCTACGAGCAGTACTTC.

The chain combines TRBV14 with TRBJ1-2; TRBD1 is a possible D gene (6 bases). The CDR3 runs to 15 residues. In germline, CDR1 is SGHDN, CDR2 FVKESK. V shed 4 bases and J shed 5 bases, with 17 bases lying between them. The CDR3 sequence is CASSPLGGNGYGYTF. The DNA of the CDR3 is TGTGCCAGCAGCCCCTTGGGGGGCAATGGGTATGGCTACACCTTC.

J is TRBJ2-1 and V is TRBV2, with a possible D match to TRBD1 (6 bases). Germline loops: CDR1 SNHLY, CDR2 FYNNEI. The CDR3 is 16 amino acids. With 0 bases removed from V and 4 bases from J, the gap between germline ends came to 13 bases. The CDR3 here is CASSEAGLGQYNEQFF. The CDR3 region has the DNA TGTGCCAGCAGTGAAGCAGGATTAGGACAGTACAATGAGCAGTTCTTC.

This clonotype was recorded a few times. CDR3 region: CASSQPGLAGIEQYF. The CDR3 DNA sequence: TGTGCCAGCAGCCAACCGGGACTAGCGGGAATTGAGCAGTACTTC. This chain links TRBV7-2 with TRBJ2-7; TRBD2 matches 13 bases. CDR3 length equals 15 residues. V gave up 5 bases and J gave up 7 bases; unmatched junction bases: 8. From germline, CDR1 is SGHTA and CDR2 FQGNSA.

This clonotype was counted at least ten times. V gene TRBV7-3 combines with J gene TRBJ2-3, with D tentatively TRBD2 (5 bases). Trimming removed 3 bases at V and 2 bases at J, with 12 bases between. Germline CDR1 and CDR2: SGHTA and FQGTGA. The CDR3 loop spans 15 amino acids. Here the CDR3 reads CASSLGRTLTDTQYF. For the CDR3, the DNA is TGTGCCAGCAGCTTGGGGAGAACTCTCACAGATACGCAGTATTTT.

This clonotype showed up many times. The rearrangement joins TRBV20-1 to TRBJ2-7; the match to TRBD2 covers 8 bases. The V and J ends lost 6 bases and 4 bases, in that order; junction bases with no gene match: 14. Per the germline V gene, CDR1 is DFQATT and CDR2 is SNEGSKA (reference sequence). The CDR3 spans 15 residues. CDR3 nucleotides: TGCAGTGCCCCCCGGGGAGCGGGAGCTTGGTACGAGCAGTACTTC. The encoded protein is CSAPRGAGAWYEQYF.

Only a few counts were recorded for this clonotype. V and J are TRBV3-1 and TRBJ2-4, with 12 bases identical to TRBD2. There are 16 residues in the CDR3. The J segment lost 6 bases and the V segment lost 5 bases, leaving 8 bases of the junction unmatched. From germline, CDR1 is LGHDT and CDR2 YNNKEL (reference sequence). The CDR3 protein is CASSARLAGVSNIQYF. CDR3 nucleotides: TGTGCCAGCAGCGCCCGACTAGCGGGAGTTTCAAACATTCAGTACTTC.